This T cell receptor (beta chain) comes out of a study of shared clonotypes between healthy human individuals (dated by TCRdb to the early 2020s). General notes on the study: The cohort comprised a couple of women and three men aged 18 to 49 years. The study deeply sequenced blood TCR repertoires of five healthy adults to estimate repertoire size and the extent of clonotype sharing between individuals. To increase sequencing depth and limit assay-specific biases, TCR repertoire library preparation and sequencing were carried out by different laboratories using diverse techniques. Per donor, leukapheresis produced somewhere between about 0.9 and 9.5 billion PBMCs. Beyond this particular receptor, the publication reports: Only blood was sampled, and tissue TCR repertoires likely differ from those in blood. Because the study included only a small number of donors, the genetic and exposure-history diversity represented was limited. Based on pairwise subsampling, the degree of clonotype sharing among donors was expected to be affected by sequencing depth.

V is reduced by 3 bases and J by 4 bases, leaving a spacing of 20 bases between them. Including the terminal cysteine and phenylalanine, the CDR3 comprises 17 residues. Of the read, only the CDR3 DNA is kept; its 51 bases are in frame from base 1. CDR1 and CDR2, per the germline V gene, are SGDLS and YYNGEE. Using the deep immunoSEQ assay, TCR CDR3 regions were amplified from genomic DNA by multiplex PCR. Extracted genomic DNA from each cell subset was distributed evenly across all wells of several immunoSEQ 96-well plates, and each plate was treated as a replicate. For unsorted PBMC, each replicate PCR was loaded with approximately 320 ng genomic DNA, equivalent to about 30,000 T cell genomes. Genomic DNA from unsorted PBMC was sequenced over ten immunoSEQ deep assay plates. Purified libraries were measured with a Qubit 3.0 fluorometer, size-checked on a Bioanalyzer 2100, and measured again with the KAPA Library Quantification kit. Every immunoSEQ 96-well plate was sequenced on a dedicated single-read 150-cycle Illumina NextSeq 550 flow cell. The paper's processing steps were these. Because the immunoSEQ output held only junctional sequences and lacked quality scores, the filtering could not match the filtering applied to full-length reads. To assign V/J genes and CDR3, sequences were annotated against IMGT germline references using PyIR, a Python wrapper for IgBLAST v1.9. Reads were filtered out if the reads had weak V/J assignments (E-value above 1e-6), no CDR3, stop codons, out-of-frame junctions, or ambiguous translated residues. V3J clonotypes were defined as sequences sharing the same inferred V gene, J gene, and CDR3 amino acid sequence. The percentage overlap between two repertoires was calculated by dividing the number of shared unique clonotypes by the size of the smaller repertoire. Richness of each repertoire was evaluated using RTK rarefaction, the Chao1 estimator, and Recon v2.1 estimates of unobserved clonotypes. TCRdb mirrors the immuneACCESS table, restricted to in-frame sequences. Some clones are absent from its copies; in checked studies, under half trace to an unresolved V gene, and the reason for the others is unknown. The DNA gave D and trimming, while V, J and clone size come from that table. This sample lists some 450,000 clones; roughly three quarters were detected once. Around 12% of the sample comes from the top ten.

In the case of this clone: It lacks a known antigen. No per-base quality is available; no much larger clone lies one base away.

The donors were healthy, HIV-negative adults with no recently reported acute infections or vaccinations. Only Caucasian adults living in Nashville, Tennessee, USA were represented among the donors. For unsorted samples, some 100 million PBMCs were counted, and genomic DNA was extracted using the QIAamp DNA Blood Mini kit. Blood was collected by leukapheresis, and PBMCs were isolated by Ficoll-Histopaque density gradient centrifugation and then cryopreserved in liquid nitrogen vapor phase. The chain employs TRBV9 and TRBJ1-3; D gene: possibly TRBD1, on 5 matching bases. The clonotype was recovered from a woman aged 40 to 50 in good health. Some clones in this sample may be carry-over from other donors' samples. Material: PBMCs. The nucleotide sequence reads as follows: TGTGCCAGCAGCGGCCAGTTCAGTCGGGGCGGGGGAAACACCATATATTTT. It specifies CASSGQFSRGGGNTIYF.